A selection of T cell receptor beta chains follows, all from one sample in a study of glioma-infiltrating T cells after dendritic cell vaccination. The protocol was immunoSEQ multiplex PCR, while the TCRdb copy is restricted to in-frame clones and leaves out a portion. Of roughly 85,000 clones listed, approximately 81% are singletons. The starting material was blood, obtained after dendritic cell vaccination. The source of these receptors is a human donor with glioblastoma. The CDR3 runs from the conserved cysteine through the conserved F or W. D genes are given only for firm matches. Only some rows state a clone size, as once, few, many or a class for expanded clones.

TRBV27	TRBD1	.	TRBJ2-7	CASSPGQGLNEQYF	TGTGCCAGCAGTCCTGGACAGGGGCTCAACGAGCAGTACTTC
TRBV5-1	.	once	TRBJ2-7	CASSPDRGLVGGEQYF	TGCGCCAGCAGCCCGGACAGGGGACTAGTAGGTGGCGAGCAGTACTTC
TRBV7-9	TRBD2	once	TRBJ2-5	CASSPSGTSSGTQETQYF	TGTGCCAGCAGCCCATCCGGGACTAGTTCTGGCACCCAAGAGACCCAGTACTTC
TRBV11-2	.	.	TRBJ2-4	CASSFKFTGRAKNIQYF	TGTGCCAGCAGCTTTAAGTTTACAGGGCGGGCCAAAAACATTCAGTACTTC
TRBV7-2	TRBD2	.	TRBJ2-1	CASSLEGLSYNEQFF	TGTGCCAGCAGCTTAGAGGGACTAAGCTACAATGAGCAGTTCTTC
TRBV6-5	.	.	TRBJ2-7	CASRPRGSSYEQYF	TGTGCCAGCAGACCACGCGGAAGCTCCTACGAGCAGTACTTC
TRBV15	TRBD2	.	TRBJ2-3	CATSRGSGGPLDTQYF	TGTGCCACCAGCAGGGGAAGCGGGGGGCCCTTAGATACGCAGTATTTT
TRBV19	.	.	TRBJ1-1	CATGPGGMGTEAFF	TGTGCCACAGGTCCGGGGGGCATGGGCACTGAAGCTTTCTTT
TRBV29-1	.	.	TRBJ2-7	CSVGLDYEQYF	TGCAGCGTTGGGCTAGACTACGAGCAGTACTTC
TRBV6-5	.	.	TRBJ2-1	CASSYRTDYSEQFF	TGTGCCAGCAGTTACCGGACAGACTATAGTGAGCAGTTCTTC
TRBV6-6	.	.	TRBJ1-1	CASSYSTGGGTEAFF	TGTGCCAGCAGTTACTCGACCGGGGGTGGGACTGAAGCTTTCTTT
TRBV2	.	.	TRBJ2-1	CASSESGVPNEQFF	TGTGCCAGCAGTGAAAGCGGAGTACCGAATGAGCAGTTCTTC
TRBV6-5	.	.	TRBJ2-1	CASSYSIDSGANEQFF	TGTGCCAGCAGTTACTCGATTGATTCTGGGGCTAATGAGCAGTTCTTC
TRBV2	.	.	TRBJ2-2	CASRSIYPGELFF	TGTGCCAGCAGATCAATCTATCCCGGGGAGCTGTTTTTT
TRBV4-1	TRBD2	once	TRBJ2-3	CASSLGLAGGFDTQYF	TGCGCCAGCAGCCTCGGACTAGCGGGAGGATTTGATACGCAGTATTTT
TRBV27	.	.	TRBJ2-1	CASSTLPRVNNEQFF	TGTGCCAGCAGTACACTCCCCCGGGTAAACAATGAGCAGTTCTTC
TRBV2	TRBD2	.	TRBJ2-7	CASSVSGNIWYEQYF	TGTGCCAGCAGTGTTAGCGGGAATATCTGGTACGAGCAGTACTTC
TRBV6-6	TRBD1	.	TRBJ2-7	CASSYSGTGIDEQYF	TGTGCCAGCAGTTACTCTGGGACAGGGATAGACGAGCAGTACTTC
TRBV6-5	TRBD1	.	TRBJ1-1	CASRRGPNTEAFF	TGTGCCAGCAGGAGGGGGCCGAACACTGAAGCTTTCTTT
TRBV2	.	.	TRBJ1-6	CASSDNYSPLHF	TGTGCCAGCAGTGACAATTATTCACCCCTCCACTTT
TRBV5-1	.	.	TRBJ2-5	CASSPAGVGETQYF	TGCGCCAGCAGCCCGGCCGGGGTCGGGGAGACCCAGTACTTC
TRBV6-5	.	few	TRBJ1-1	CASSEGGPTEAFF	TGTGCCAGCAGTGAAGGCGGGCCCACTGAAGCTTTCTTT
TRBV13	.	.	TRBJ2-2	CASSLDTENTGELFF	TGTGCCAGCAGCTTAGATACAGAGAACACCGGGGAGCTGTTTTTT
TRBV28	TRBD1	few	TRBJ1-3	CASSSGTGAQTIYF	TGTGCCAGCAGTTCCGGGACAGGGGCCCAGACCATATATTTT
TRBV11-3	TRBD2	once	TRBJ2-1	CASSLGTSGPYNEQFF	TGTGCCAGCAGCTTAGGGACTAGCGGGCCCTACAATGAGCAGTTCTTC
TRBV5-4	TRBD1	.	TRBJ1-1	CASSQNRGSSTEAFF	TGCGCCAGCAGCCAAAACAGGGGCTCGAGCACTGAAGCTTTCTTT
TRBV6-6	.	once	TRBJ2-1	CASLDGSSYNEQFF	TGTGCCAGCCTTGACGGGAGCTCCTACAATGAGCAGTTCTTC
TRBV6-5	.	.	TRBJ2-5	CASSLYGGGQETQYF	TGTGCCAGCAGTCTATATGGAGGAGGTCAAGAGACCCAGTACTTC
TRBV2	TRBD1	.	TRBJ1-1	CASSADRDTEAFF	TGTGCCAGCAGTGCGGACAGGGACACTGAAGCTTTCTTT
TRBV4-1	.	few	TRBJ1-6	CASSQELGHYNSPLHF	TGCGCCAGCAGCCAAGAGCTGGGACACTATAATTCACCCCTCCACTTT
TRBV6-5	TRBD1	.	TRBJ1-2	CASSYRTGGANGYTF	TGTGCCAGCAGTTACCGGACAGGGGGCGCGAATGGCTACACCTTC
TRBV29-1	TRBD2	.	TRBJ2-2	CSAEGLAPGELFF	TGCAGCGCCGAAGGACTAGCTCCTGGGGAGCTGTTTTTT
TRBV2	.	.	TRBJ1-1	CASNSGQRNTEAFF	TGTGCCAGCAACTCAGGACAGAGGAACACTGAAGCTTTCTTT
TRBV2	TRBD2	.	TRBJ2-1	CASSEALRGREGINEQFF	TGTGCCAGCAGTGAAGCGCTTCGAGGGCGGGAGGGAATCAATGAGCAGTTCTTC
TRBV4-1	TRBD1	.	TRBJ1-5	CASSQDSGQGIRQPQHF	TGCGCCAGCAGCCAAGATTCCGGACAGGGGATACGGCAGCCCCAGCATTTT
TRBV11-2	.	few	TRBJ2-7	CASSLDLGAFYEQYF	TGTGCCAGCAGCTTAGATCTGGGGGCCTTCTACGAGCAGTACTTC
TRBV6-5	.	.	TRBJ1-1	CASKRQTSYTEAFF	TGTGCCAGCAAGAGACAGACGTCGTACACTGAAGCTTTCTTT
TRBV2	.	.	TRBJ2-2	CASSGVGGPAGELFF	TGTGCCAGCAGTGGTGTAGGAGGACCCGCCGGGGAGCTGTTTTTT
TRBV18	.	.	TRBJ2-7	CASSPSLGGSYEQYF	TGTGCCAGCTCACCATCTTTAGGAGGGTCCTACGAGCAGTACTTC
TRBV6-1	.	.	TRBJ1-5	CASREYTGPRQPQHF	TGTGCCAGCAGGGAATACACAGGGCCCAGACAGCCCCAGCATTTT
TRBV5-1	.	.	TRBJ1-2	CASSLAGQSGYTF	TGCGCCAGCAGCTTGGCGGGACAAAGTGGCTACACCTTC
TRBV5-1	TRBD1	.	TRBJ1-3	CASNPGQTGNTIYF	TGCGCCAGCAACCCGGGACAGACTGGAAACACCATATATTTT
TRBV25-1	TRBD1	.	TRBJ2-1	CASSGSLGQGQYNEQFF	TGTGCCAGCAGTGGATCGTTAGGACAGGGTCAATACAATGAGCAGTTCTTC
TRBV2	TRBD2	many	TRBJ2-1	CASSESVAGGYNEQFF	TGTGCCAGCAGTGAATCGGTAGCGGGGGGGTACAATGAGCAGTTCTTC
TRBV7-9	.	.	TRBJ2-3	CASRSYQFRVGDTQYF	TGTGCCAGCAGATCTTATCAGTTCAGGGTAGGAGATACGCAGTATTTT
TRBV7-6	TRBD2	.	TRBJ2-3	CASSLQVAGGGDTQYF	TGTGCCAGCAGCTTACAGGTAGCGGGAGGCGGGGATACGCAGTATTTT
TRBV25-1	TRBD2	.	TRBJ2-3	CASSESTSGRHTDTQYF	TGTGCCAGCAGTGAATCGACTAGCGGACGACACACAGATACGCAGTATTTT
TRBV25-1	.	.	TRBJ2-1	CASRGRDSLHNEQFF	TGTGCCAGCAGGGGAAGGGACTCCCTGCACAATGAGCAGTTCTTC
TRBV7-3	TRBD2	.	TRBJ2-2	CASSQQTSGGTGELFF	TGTGCCAGCAGCCAGCAGACTAGCGGGGGGACCGGGGAGCTGTTTTTT
TRBV5-6	TRBD2	.	TRBJ2-2	CASSLVGTTLSGELFF	TGTGCCAGCAGCTTGGTCGGGACTACTCTATCCGGGGAGCTGTTTTTT
TRBV5-4	TRBD1	.	TRBJ1-3	CASSAQGALRSGNTIYF	TGTGCCAGCAGCGCACAGGGGGCGCTTCGTTCTGGAAACACCATATATTTT
TRBV18	.	.	TRBJ2-1	CASSPLAGDDNEQFF	TGTGCCAGCTCACCACTAGCCGGTGACGACAATGAGCAGTTCTTC